This T cell receptor beta chain was documented in a study of blood T cell repertoires in COVID-19. About the study: Sites in the United States, Italy and Spain provided acute and convalescent COVID-19 samples.

Ages ranged from roughly 18 to 100 years, with residence in 20 to 30 US areas. Exposed participants came across a COVID-19 case within 2 weeks before study entry. The CDR3 runs 15 residues. CDR1 and CDR2 (germline): SGHTA, FQGNSA. Trimming removed 1 base at V and 0 bases at J, with 10 bases between. Original processing notes: The assay estimated nucleated cells by amplifying reference gene primers. Produced via immunoSEQ multiplex PCR; TCRdb's table is partial and in-frame only. The V and J calls and the clone size are those of that table, but D and trimming were determined from the DNA. The repertoire consists of some 400,000 clones, with more than 85% occurring once and the leading ten covering about 0.9%.

The receptor was derived from a woman aged 40-49 years who had been exposed to COVID-19. The chain carries TRBV7-2 and TRBJ2-7; TRBD2 is a possible D gene (6 bases). Sequences were obtained from PBMCs or T cells enriched from blood (not recorded which). The CDR3 nucleotides read TGTGCCAGCAGCTTAGAGGCGGGGAGCTCCTACGAGCAGTACTTC. This translates into CASSLEAGSSYEQYF.